This T cell receptor beta chain was sequenced in a study of T cells in Graves' hyperthyroidism and ophthalmopathy. RNA transcripts served as the template for amplifying TCR beta CDR3 regions. Initially, a first-round RT-PCR of the TCR CDR3 employed the HTBI primer set. TCRdb re-called the multiplex PCR reads through MiXCR, storing one row per CDR3 protein. The sample holds hundreds of thousands of distinct CDR3 sequences, just over 45% seen once. The clonotype originates from a woman aged 18-29 years with Graves' hyperthyroidism. Sequencing was carried out using peripheral blood or thyroid tissue (not recorded which).

CDR3 in amino acids: CASSLGGGILDEQYF. The CDR3 nucleotides read TGTGCCAGCAGCTTAGGGGGGGGTATCCTGGACGAGCAGTACTTC. The chain links TRBV7-6 to TRBJ2-7, with 7 nucleotides matching TRBD2. Germline values: CDR1 SGHVS, CDR2 FNYEAQ. The CDR3 runs to 15 residues. J gave up 5 bases and V 1 base, and 8 bases lay outside the gene matches.